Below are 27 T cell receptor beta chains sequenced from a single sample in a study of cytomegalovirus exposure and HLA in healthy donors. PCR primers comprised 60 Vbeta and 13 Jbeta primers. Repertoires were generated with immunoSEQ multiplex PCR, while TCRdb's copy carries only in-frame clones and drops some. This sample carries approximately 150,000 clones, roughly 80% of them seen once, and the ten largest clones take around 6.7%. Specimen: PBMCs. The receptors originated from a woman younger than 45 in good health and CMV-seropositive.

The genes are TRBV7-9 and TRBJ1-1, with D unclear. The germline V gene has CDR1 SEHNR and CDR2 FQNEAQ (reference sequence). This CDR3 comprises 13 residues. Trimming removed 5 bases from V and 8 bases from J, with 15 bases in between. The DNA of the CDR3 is TGTGCCAGCAGCCCGCCTTCCCGAGCCGAAGCTTTCTTT. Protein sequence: CASSPPSRAEAFF.

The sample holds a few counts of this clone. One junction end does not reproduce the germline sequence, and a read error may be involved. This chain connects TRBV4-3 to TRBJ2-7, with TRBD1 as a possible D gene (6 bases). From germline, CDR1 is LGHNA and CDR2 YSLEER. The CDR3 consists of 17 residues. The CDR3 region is CASSKEVPGKGAYEQYF. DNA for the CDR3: TGCGCCAGCAGCAAAGAAGTCCCGGGGAAGGGGGCCTACGAGCAGTACTTC.

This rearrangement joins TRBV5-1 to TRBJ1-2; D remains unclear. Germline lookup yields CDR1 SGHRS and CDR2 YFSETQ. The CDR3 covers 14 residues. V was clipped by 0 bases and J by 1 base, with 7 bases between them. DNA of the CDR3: TGCGCCAGCAGCTTGGGTATGTTTAACTATGGCTACACCTTC. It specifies CASSLGMFNYGYTF.

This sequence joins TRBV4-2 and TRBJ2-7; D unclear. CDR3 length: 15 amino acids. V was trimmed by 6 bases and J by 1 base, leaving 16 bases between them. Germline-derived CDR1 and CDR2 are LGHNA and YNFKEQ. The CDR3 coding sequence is TGTGCCAGCAGAGACCCAGGCCTCCATTCCTACGAGCAGTACTTC. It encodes CASRDPGLHSYEQYF.

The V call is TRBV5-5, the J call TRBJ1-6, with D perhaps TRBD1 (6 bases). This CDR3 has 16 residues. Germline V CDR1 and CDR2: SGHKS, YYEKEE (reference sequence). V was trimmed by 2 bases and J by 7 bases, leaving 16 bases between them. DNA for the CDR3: TGTGCCAGCAGCTTTCAACAGGGTATCCGGAATTCACCCCTCCACTTT. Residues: CASSFQQGIRNSPLHF.

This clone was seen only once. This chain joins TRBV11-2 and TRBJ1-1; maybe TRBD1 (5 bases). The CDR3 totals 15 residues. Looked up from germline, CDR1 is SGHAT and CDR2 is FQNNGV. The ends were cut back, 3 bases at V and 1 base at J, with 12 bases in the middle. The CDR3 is CASSFLGPGNTEAFF. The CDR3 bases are TGTGCCAGCAGCTTCTTGGGGCCGGGGAACACTGAAGCTTTCTTT.

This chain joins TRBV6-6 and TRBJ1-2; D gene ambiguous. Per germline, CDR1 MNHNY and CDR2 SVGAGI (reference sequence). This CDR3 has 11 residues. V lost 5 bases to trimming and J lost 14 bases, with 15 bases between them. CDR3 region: CASSGPGFVTF. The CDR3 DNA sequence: TGTGCCAGCAGTGGGCCGGGATTTGTAACCTTC.

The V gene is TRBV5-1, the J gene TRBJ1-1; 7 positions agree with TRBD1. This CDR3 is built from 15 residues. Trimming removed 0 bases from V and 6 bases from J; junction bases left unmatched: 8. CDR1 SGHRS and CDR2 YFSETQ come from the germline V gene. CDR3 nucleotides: TGCGCCAGCAGCTTGGAGGCAGGGGGTATCTCTGAAGCTTTCTTT. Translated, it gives CASSLEAGGISEAFF. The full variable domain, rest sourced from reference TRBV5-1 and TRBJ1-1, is KAGVTQTPRYLIKTRGQQVTLSCSPISGHRSVSWYQQTPGQGLQFLFEYFSETQRNKGNFPGRFSGRQFSNSRSEMNVSTLELGDSALYLCASSLEAGGISEAFFGQGTRLTVV.

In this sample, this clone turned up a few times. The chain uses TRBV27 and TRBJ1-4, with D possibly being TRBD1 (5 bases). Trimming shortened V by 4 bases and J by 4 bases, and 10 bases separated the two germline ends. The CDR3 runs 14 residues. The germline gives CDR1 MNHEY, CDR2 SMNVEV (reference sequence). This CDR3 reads CASSWGGSNEKLFF. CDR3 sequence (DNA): TGTGCCAGCAGTTGGGGGGGTAGTAATGAAAAACTGTTTTTT. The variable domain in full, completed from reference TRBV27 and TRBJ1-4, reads EAQVTQNPRYLITVTGKKLTVTCSQNMNHEYMSWYRQDPGLGLRQIYYSMNVEVTDKGDVPEGYKVSRKEKRNFPLILESPSPNQTSLYFCASSWGGSNEKLFFGSGTQLSVL.

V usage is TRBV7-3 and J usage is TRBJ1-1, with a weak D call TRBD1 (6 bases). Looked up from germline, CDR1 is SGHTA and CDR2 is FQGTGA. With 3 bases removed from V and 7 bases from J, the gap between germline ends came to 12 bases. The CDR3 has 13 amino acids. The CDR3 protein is CASSFTGTGEAFF. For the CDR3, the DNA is TGTGCCAGCAGCTTCACAGGGACGGGTGAAGCTTTCTTT.

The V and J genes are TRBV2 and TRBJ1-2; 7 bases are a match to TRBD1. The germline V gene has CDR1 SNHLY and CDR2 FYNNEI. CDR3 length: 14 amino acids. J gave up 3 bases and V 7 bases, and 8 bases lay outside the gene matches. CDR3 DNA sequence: TGTGCCAGCACCGTGGGACAGCTATACTATGGCTACACCTTC. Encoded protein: CASTVGQLYYGYTF.

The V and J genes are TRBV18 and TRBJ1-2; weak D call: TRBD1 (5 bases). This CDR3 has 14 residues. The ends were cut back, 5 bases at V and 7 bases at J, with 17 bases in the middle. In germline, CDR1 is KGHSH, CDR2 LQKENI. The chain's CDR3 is CASSATGGYSGYTF. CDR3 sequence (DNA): TGTGCCAGCTCAGCGACGGGGGGGTATAGTGGCTACACCTTC.

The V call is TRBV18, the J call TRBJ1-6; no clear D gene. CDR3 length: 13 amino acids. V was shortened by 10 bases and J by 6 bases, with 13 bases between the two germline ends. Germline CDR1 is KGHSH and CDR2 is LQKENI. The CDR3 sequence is CATTYEVNSPLHF. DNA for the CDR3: TGTGCCACAACATATGAAGTTAATTCACCCCTCCACTTT.

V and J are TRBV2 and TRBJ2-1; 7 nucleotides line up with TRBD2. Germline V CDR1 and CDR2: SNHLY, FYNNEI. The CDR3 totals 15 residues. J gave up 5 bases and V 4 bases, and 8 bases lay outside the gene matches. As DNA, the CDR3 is TGTGCCAGCAGTGCTAGGCTAGCGGACCACAATGAGCAGTTCTTC. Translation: CASSARLADHNEQFF.

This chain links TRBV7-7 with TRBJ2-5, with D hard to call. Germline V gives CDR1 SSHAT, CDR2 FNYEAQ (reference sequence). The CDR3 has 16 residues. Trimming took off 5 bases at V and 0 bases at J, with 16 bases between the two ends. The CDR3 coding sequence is TGTGCCAGCAGCCCCGCGCCCCGATCGTACCAAGAGACCCAGTACTTC. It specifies CASSPAPRSYQETQYF.

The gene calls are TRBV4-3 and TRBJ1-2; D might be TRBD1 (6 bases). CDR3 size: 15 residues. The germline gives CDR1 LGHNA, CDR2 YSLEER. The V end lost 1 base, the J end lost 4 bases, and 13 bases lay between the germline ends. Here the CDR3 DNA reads TGCGCCAGCAGCCAAGGCCCGACAGGAGCCTATGGCTACACCTTC. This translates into CASSQGPTGAYGYTF.

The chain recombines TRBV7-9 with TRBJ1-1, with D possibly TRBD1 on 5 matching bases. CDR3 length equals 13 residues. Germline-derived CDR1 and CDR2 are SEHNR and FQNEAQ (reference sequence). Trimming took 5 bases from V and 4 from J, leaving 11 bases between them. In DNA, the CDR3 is TGTGCCAGCAGCACCAGACAGAGCACTGAAGCTTTCTTT. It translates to CASSTRQSTEAFF.

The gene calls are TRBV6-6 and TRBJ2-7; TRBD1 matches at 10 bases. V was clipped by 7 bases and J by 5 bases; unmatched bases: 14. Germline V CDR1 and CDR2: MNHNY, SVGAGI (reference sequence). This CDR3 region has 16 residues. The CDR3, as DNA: TGTGCCAGCAATCCGGTAGGGGGGACAGGGGCGGACGAGCAGTACTTC. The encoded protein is CASNPVGGTGADEQYF.

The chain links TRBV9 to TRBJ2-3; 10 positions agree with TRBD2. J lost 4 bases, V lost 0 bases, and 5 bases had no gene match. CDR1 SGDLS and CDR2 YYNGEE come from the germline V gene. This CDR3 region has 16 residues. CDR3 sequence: CASSVASGGVADTQYF. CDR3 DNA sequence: TGTGCCAGCAGCGTAGCCAGCGGGGGGGTCGCAGATACGCAGTATTTT.

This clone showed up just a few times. CDR3 DNA: TGTGCCAGTAGAAGGGTCTTGGGGGGCTCCTACGAGCAGTACTTC. Translated: CASRRVLGGSYEQYF. The genes are TRBV19 and TRBJ2-7; D may be TRBD2 (6 bases). Trimming took off 6 bases at V and 0 bases at J, with 15 bases between the two ends. Germline V CDR1 and CDR2: LNHDA, SQIVND (reference sequence). The CDR3 is 15 amino acids.

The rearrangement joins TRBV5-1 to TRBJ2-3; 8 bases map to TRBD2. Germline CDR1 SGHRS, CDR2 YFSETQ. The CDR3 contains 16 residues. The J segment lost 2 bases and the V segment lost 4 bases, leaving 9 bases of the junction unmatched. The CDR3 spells CASSDLAGGDTDTQYF. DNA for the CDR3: TGCGCCAGCAGCGACTTGGCGGGGGGTGACACAGATACGCAGTATTTT.

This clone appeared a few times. CDR3 DNA: TGTGCCATCAATCATGGACAGGGTAGCGATACGCAGTATTTT. Its translation: CAINHGQGSDTQYF. The gene calls are TRBV6-1 and TRBJ2-3; 8 bases map to TRBD1. After removal of 10 bases from V and 6 bases from J, the junction contained 12 bases not matched to a gene. The CDR3 loop spans 14 amino acids. Looked up from germline, CDR1 is MNHNS and CDR2 is SASEGT.

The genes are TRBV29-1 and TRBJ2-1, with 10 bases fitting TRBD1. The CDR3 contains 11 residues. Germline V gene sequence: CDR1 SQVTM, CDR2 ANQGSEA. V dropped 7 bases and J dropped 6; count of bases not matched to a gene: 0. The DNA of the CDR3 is TGCAGCGGGGACAGGGGCAATGAGCAGTTCTTC. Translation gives CSGDRGNEQFF.

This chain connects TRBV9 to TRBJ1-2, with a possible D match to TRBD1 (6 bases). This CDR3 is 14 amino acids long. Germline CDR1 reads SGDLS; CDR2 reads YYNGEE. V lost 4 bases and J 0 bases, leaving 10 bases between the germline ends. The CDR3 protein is CASSPRDTNYGYTF. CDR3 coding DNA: TGTGCCAGCAGCCCGAGGGACACTAACTATGGCTACACCTTC.

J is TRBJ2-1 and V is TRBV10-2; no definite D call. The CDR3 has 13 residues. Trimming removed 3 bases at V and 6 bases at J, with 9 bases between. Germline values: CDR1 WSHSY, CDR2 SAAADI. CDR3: CASSDILRNEQFF. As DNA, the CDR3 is TGCGCCAGCAGTGACATACTGCGCAATGAGCAGTTCTTC.

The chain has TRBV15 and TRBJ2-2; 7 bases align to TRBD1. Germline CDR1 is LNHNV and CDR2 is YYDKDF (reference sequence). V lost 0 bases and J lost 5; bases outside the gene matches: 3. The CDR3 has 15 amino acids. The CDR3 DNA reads TGTGCCACCAGCAGAGACCCAGGGGGAACCGGGGAGCTGTTTTTT. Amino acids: CATSRDPGGTGELFF.

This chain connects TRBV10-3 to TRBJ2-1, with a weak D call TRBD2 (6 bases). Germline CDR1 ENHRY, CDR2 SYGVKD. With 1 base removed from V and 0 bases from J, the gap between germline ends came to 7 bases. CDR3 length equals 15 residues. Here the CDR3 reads CAISEYGSSYNEQFF. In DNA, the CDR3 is TGTGCCATCAGTGAGTACGGGAGCTCCTACAATGAGCAGTTCTTC.